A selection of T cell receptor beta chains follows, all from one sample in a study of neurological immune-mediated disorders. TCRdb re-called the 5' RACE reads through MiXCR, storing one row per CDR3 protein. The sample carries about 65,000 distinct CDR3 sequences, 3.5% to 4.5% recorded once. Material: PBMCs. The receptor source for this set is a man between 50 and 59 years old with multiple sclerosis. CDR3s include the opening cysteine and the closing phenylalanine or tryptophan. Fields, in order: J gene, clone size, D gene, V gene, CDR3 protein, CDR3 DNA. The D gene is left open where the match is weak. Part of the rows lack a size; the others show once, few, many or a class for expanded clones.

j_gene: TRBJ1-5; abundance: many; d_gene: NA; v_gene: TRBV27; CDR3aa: CASRPGHLSNQPQHF; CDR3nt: TGTGCCAGCAGACCGGGACACTTAAGCAATCAGCCCCAGCATTTT
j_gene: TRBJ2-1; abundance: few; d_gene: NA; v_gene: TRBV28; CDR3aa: CASSLSKPGGLISYYNEQFF; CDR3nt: TGTGCCAGCAGTTTATCAAAGCCTGGCGGGTTGATCTCCTATTACAATGAGCAGTTCTTC
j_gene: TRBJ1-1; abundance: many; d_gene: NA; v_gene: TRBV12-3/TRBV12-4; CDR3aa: CASSWAWGTNTEAFF; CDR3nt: TGTGCCAGCAGTTGGGCGTGGGGCACGAACACTGAAGCTTTCTTT
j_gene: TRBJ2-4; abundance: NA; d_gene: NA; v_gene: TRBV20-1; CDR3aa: CSAVDTGTKNIQYF; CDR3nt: TGCAGTGCTGTCGATACAGGAACCAAAAACATTCAGTACTTC
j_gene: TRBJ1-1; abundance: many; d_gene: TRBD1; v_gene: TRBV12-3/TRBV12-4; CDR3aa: CASSFGYETGTVNTEAFF; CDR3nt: TGTGCCAGCAGTTTTGGGTACGAGACCGGGACAGTGAACACTGAAGCTTTCTTT
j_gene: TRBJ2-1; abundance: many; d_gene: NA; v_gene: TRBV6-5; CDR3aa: CASSPGYYEQFF; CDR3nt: TGTGCCAGCAGTCCAGGGTACTATGAGCAGTTCTTC
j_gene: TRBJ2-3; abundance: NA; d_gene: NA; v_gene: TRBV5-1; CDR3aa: CASSLDFPGKDTQYF; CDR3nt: TGCGCCAGCAGCTTGGATTTCCCCGGGAAAGATACGCAGTATTTT
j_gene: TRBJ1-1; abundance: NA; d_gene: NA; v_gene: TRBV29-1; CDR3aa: CSVVVSMNTEAFF; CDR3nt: TGCAGCGTTGTGGTCAGCATGAACACTGAAGCTTTCTTT
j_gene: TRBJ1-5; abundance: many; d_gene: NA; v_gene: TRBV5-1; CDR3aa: CASSLVGYQPQHF; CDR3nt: TGCGCCAGCAGCTTGGTCGGATATCAGCCCCAGCATTTT
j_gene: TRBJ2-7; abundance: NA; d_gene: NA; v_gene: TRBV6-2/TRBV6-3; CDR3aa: CATLQGYEQYF; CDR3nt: TGTGCCACCCTGCAGGGCTACGAGCAGTACTTC
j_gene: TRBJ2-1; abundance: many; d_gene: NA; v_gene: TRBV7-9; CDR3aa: CASSSSGGLGHEQFF; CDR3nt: TGTGCCAGCAGCTCAAGTGGGGGACTGGGCCACGAGCAGTTCTTC
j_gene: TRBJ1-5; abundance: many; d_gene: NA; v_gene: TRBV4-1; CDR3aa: CASSTRAHSNQPQHF; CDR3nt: TGCGCCAGCAGCACCAGGGCTCATAGCAATCAGCCCCAGCATTTT
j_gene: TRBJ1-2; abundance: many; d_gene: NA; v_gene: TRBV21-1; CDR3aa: CASSIPVPNHYGYTF; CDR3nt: TGTGCCAGCAGCATACCGGTCCCGAACCACTATGGCTACACCTTC
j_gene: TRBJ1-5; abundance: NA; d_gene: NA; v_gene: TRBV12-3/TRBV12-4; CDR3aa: CASSLSQQPQHF; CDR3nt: TGTGCCAGCAGTTTATCCCAACAGCCCCAGCATTTT
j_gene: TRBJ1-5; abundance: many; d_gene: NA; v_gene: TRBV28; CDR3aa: CASSLLSSNQPQHF; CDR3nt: TGTGCCAGCAGTTTACTTTCCAGCAATCAGCCCCAGCATTTT
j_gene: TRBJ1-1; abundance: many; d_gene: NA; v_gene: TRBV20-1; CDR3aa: CSAPQGLEEAFF; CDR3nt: TGCAGTGCGCCACAGGGACTTGAAGAAGCTTTCTTT
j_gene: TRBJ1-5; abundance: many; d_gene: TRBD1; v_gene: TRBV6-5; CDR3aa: CASSPDRGLQPQHF; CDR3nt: TGTGCCAGCAGCCCGGACAGGGGGCTTCAGCCCCAGCATTTT
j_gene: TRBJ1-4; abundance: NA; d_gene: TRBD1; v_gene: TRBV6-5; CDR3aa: CASSRDREKLFF; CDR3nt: TGTGCCAGCAGTCGGGACAGGGAAAAACTGTTTTTT
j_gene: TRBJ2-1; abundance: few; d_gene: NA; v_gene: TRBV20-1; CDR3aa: CSASEDRIRSINEQFF; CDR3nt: TGCAGTGCTAGTGAGGACAGAATAAGATCCATCAATGAGCAGTTCTTC
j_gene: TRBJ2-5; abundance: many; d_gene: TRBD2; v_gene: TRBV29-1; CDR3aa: CSVEVRGEETQYF; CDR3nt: TGCAGCGTTGAGGTGCGGGGGGAAGAGACCCAGTACTTC
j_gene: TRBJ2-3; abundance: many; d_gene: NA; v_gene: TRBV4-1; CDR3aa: CASSQVVGDTQYF; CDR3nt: TGCGCCAGCAGCCAAGTGGTCGGGGATACGCAGTATTTT
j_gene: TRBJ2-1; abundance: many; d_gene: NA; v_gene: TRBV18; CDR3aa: CASSLTSTEQFF; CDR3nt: TGTGCCAGCTCACTAACTAGCACGGAGCAGTTCTTC
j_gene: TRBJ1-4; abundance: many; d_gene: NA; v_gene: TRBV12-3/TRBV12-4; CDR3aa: CASSLRGYNEKLFF; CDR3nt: TGTGCCAGCAGTTTACGTGGGTATAATGAAAAACTGTTTTTT
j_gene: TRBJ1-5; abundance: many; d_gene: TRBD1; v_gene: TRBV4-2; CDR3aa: CASSRSGQSNQPQHF; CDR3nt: TGTGCCAGCAGCCGCTCGGGACAGAGCAATCAGCCCCAGCATTTT
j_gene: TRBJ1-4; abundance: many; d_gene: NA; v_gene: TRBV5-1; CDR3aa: CASSLTGLNEKLFF; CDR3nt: TGCGCCAGCAGCTTGACAGGACTCAATGAAAAACTGTTTTTT
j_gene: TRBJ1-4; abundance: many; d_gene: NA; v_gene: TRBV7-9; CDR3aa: CASSLAGRGTNEKLFF; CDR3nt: TGTGCCAGCAGCTTAGCGGGACGCGGCACTAATGAAAAACTGTTTTTT
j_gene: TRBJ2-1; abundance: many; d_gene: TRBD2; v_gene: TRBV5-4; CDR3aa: CASSMERGHYNEQFF; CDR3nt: TGTGCCAGCAGCATGGAGCGGGGCCATTACAATGAGCAGTTCTTC
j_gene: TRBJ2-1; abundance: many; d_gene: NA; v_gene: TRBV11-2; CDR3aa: CASSAPGLLYNEQFF; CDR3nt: TGTGCCAGCAGCGCCCCGGGACTCCTTTACAATGAGCAGTTCTTC
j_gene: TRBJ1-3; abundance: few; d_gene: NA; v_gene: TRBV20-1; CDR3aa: CSARGSIGKTIYF; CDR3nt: TGCAGTGCTAGAGGATCGATAGGAAAAACCATATATTTT
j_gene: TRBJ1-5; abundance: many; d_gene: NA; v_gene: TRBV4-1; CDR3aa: CAAGTGGYNQPQHF; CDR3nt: TGCGCCGCAGGGACTGGCGGATACAATCAGCCCCAGCATTTT
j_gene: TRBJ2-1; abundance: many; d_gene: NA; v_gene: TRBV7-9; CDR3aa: CASSPKGYNEQFF; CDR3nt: TGTGCCAGCAGTCCCAAGGGGTACAATGAGCAGTTCTTC
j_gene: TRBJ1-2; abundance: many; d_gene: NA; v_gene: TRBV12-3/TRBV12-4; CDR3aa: CASSAEGGSNYGYTF; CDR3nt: TGTGCCAGCAGTGCCGAGGGAGGTTCTAACTATGGCTACACCTTC
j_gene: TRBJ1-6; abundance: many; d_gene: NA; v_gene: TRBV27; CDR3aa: CATRVTQGGSPLHF; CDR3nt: TGTGCCACCCGAGTTACCCAGGGAGGTTCACCCCTCCACTTT
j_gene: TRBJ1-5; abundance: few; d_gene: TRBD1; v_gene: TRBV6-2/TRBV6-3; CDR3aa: CASSYNGQGANQPQHF; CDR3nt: TGTGCCAGCAGTTACAACGGACAGGGGGCTAATCAGCCCCAGCATTTT
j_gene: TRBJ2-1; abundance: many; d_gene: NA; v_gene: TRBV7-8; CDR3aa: CASSWSGGRYNEQFF; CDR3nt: TGTGCCAGCAGCTGGTCGGGGGGCAGATACAATGAGCAGTTCTTC
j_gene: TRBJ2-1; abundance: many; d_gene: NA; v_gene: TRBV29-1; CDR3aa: CSGDGGGVNEQFF; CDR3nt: TGCAGCGGCGATGGAGGGGGGGTCAATGAGCAGTTCTTC
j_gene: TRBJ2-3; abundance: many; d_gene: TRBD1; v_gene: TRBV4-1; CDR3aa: CASSQATGVSTDTQYF; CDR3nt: TGCGCCAGCAGCCAAGCCACAGGGGTCTCCACAGATACGCAGTATTTT
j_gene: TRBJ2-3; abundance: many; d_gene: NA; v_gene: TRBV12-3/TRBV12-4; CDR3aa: CASSPRLGRTDTQYF; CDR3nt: TGTGCCAGCAGCCCCAGGTTAGGACGCACAGATACGCAGTATTTT
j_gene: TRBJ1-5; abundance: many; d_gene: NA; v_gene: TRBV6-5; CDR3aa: CASSPSGVSNQPQHF; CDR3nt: TGTGCCAGCAGTCCAAGTGGGGTTAGCAATCAGCCCCAGCATTTT
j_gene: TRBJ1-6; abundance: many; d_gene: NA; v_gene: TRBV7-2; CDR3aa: CASSSPGGSPLHF; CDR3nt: TGTGCCAGCAGCTCCCCCGGGGGCTCACCCCTCCACTTT
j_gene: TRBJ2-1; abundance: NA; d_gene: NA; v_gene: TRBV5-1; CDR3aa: CASSLVQGQSYNEQFF; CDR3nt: TGCGCCAGCAGCTTAGTCCAGGGACAATCCTACAATGAGCAGTTCTTC
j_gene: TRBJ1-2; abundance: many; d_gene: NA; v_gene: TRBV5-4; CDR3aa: CASRGSLYGYTF; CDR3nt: TGTGCCAGCAGGGGCAGCCTCTATGGCTACACCTTC